This T cell receptor beta chain originates from a study of early T cells in non-severe SARS-CoV-2 infection. Turning to the study itself: Sequencing used unsorted whole-blood bulk RNA, so chains lack pairing.

Unique molecular identifiers were attached to individual cDNA molecules. TCRdb re-analysed the 5' RACE reads in MiXCR, keeping a single row per CDR3 protein. The data show 60,000 to 65,000 distinct CDR3 sequences, under 15% seen once. This CDR3 spans 12 amino acids. Germline V lookup: CDR1 SQVTM, CDR2 ANQGSEA. V was cut by 8 bases and J by 5 bases, with 15 bases left in between. This clonotype occurred many times. The sequence derives from an adult who was a healthcare worker with PCR-confirmed SARS-CoV-2 infection or an uninfected control (not recorded which). Sequenced sample: whole blood. The chain combines TRBV29-1 with TRBJ1-2; weak D call: TRBD1 (6 bases). The CDR3 nucleotides read TGCAGCATACAGGAGGGGGATTATGGCTACACCTTC. This encodes CSIQEGDYGYTF. Full variable domain (missing parts from reference TRBV29-1 and TRBJ1-2): SAVISQKPSRDICQRGTSLTIQCQVDSQVTMMFWYRQQPGQSLTLIATANQGSEATYESGFVIDKFPISRPNLTFSTLTVSNMSPEDSSIYLCSIQEGDYGYTFGSGTRLTVV.